A selection of T cell receptor beta chains follows, all from one sample in a study of shared clonotypes between healthy human individuals. The data were produced by immunoSEQ multiplex PCR, yet TCRdb's version contains in-frame clones alone and is incomplete. This table holds millions of clones, approximately 93% found once. The source material was naive CD4+ T cells from PBMCs. These receptors all stem from a man between 18 and 35 years old in good health. Some clones in this sample may be carry-over from other donors' samples. Each CDR3 is given with its conserved first and last residue. The order of the fields is D gene, CDR3 length, J gene, clone size, V gene, CDR3 protein. D genes are given only for firm matches. The size field is filled for only some rows; it gives once, few, many or a size class.

>NA|14|TRBJ2-1|NA|TRBV5-4
CASSFAGLRDEQFF
>NA|14|TRBJ1-2|NA|TRBV28
CASSLQGGDYGYTF
>TRBD2|16|TRBJ2-1|NA|TRBV5-6
CASSFPSGSRGNEQFF
>NA|13|TRBJ1-3|NA|TRBV7-9
CASSFASGNTIYF
>NA|15|TRBJ2-7|NA|TRBV19
CASSIGSTARYEQYF
>NA|14|TRBJ2-1|few|TRBV10-3
CAISESSLGDEQFF
>TRBD2|13|TRBJ2-1|NA|TRBV30
CAGEREGRDEQFF
>NA|14|TRBJ2-5|once|TRBV5-1
CASSSSQGQETQYF
>TRBD1|15|TRBJ1-4|NA|TRBV6-1
CASRPRGPPSEKLFF
>TRBD2|14|TRBJ2-2|NA|TRBV19
CASRAGVGSGELFF
>NA|15|TRBJ2-7|NA|TRBV5-5
CASSLERGSSYEQYF
>NA|13|TRBJ2-1|NA|TRBV9
CASSVQGYNEQFF
>TRBD1|14|TRBJ2-2|NA|TRBV11-3
CASRTGGGTGELFF
>TRBD2|16|TRBJ2-1|NA|TRBV27
CASSSPGLATYNEQFF
>NA|13|TRBJ1-2|NA|TRBV30
CAWSLLTGYGYTF
>NA|14|TRBJ1-1|NA|TRBV7-9
CASSARLFDTEAFF
>NA|14|TRBJ1-1|NA|TRBV10-3
CAISEAMGQTEAFF
>TRBD1|13|TRBJ1-2|NA|TRBV5-1
CASSSTGGYGYTF
>TRBD2|15|TRBJ2-7|NA|TRBV7-9
CASSHRSGRYYEQYF
>TRBD1|14|TRBJ1-1|NA|TRBV6-1
CASISQGADPRAFF
>NA|14|TRBJ1-2|NA|TRBV7-9
CASSLDAGPYGYTF
>NA|15|TRBJ2-2|NA|TRBV6-1
CASSERLGGAGELFF
>TRBD1|14|TRBJ2-7|NA|TRBV30
CAWGVGQGLLRQYF
>NA|14|TRBJ2-7|NA|TRBV25-1
CASSEGFGIREQYF
>TRBD2|15|TRBJ2-7|NA|TRBV19
CASSPWTSGAYEQYF
>NA|16|TRBJ1-5|NA|TRBV2
CASSVGQSNSNQPQHF
>NA|13|TRBJ2-1|NA|TRBV6-5
CASRPGQYNEQFF
>TRBD1|15|TRBJ2-5|NA|TRBV9
CASSAEWTGRETQYF
>TRBD1|15|TRBJ1-1|NA|TRBV29-1
CSVDRGRGHGTEAFF
>NA|13|TRBJ1-1|NA|TRBV10-3
CAIERIRNTEAFF
>NA|12|TRBJ2-5|NA|TRBV28
CASSLNVETQYF
>TRBD1|15|TRBJ1-2|NA|TRBV2
CASSAFRDRAYGYTF
>NA|12|TRBJ1-1|NA|TRBV28
CASSHRHTEAFF
>NA|13|TRBJ2-5|NA|TRBV7-9
CASSLTMGETQYF
>NA|11|TRBJ2-7|NA|TRBV6-1
CASGGSYEQYF
>TRBD1|14|TRBJ2-3|NA|TRBV28
CASSLQQGADTQYF
>TRBD2|16|TRBJ2-7|NA|TRBV19
CASSSPRTSRAYEQYF
>NA|13|TRBJ1-1|NA|TRBV5-1
CASSIDRNAEAFF
>TRBD2|14|TRBJ2-3|NA|TRBV27
CASGLAGGTDTQYF
>NA|15|TRBJ2-3|NA|TRBV7-3
CASSLTGGPTDTQYF
>NA|17|TRBJ1-3|NA|TRBV18
CASSPSVAGSSGNTIYF
>TRBD1|17|TRBJ1-2|NA|TRBV7-3
CASTHSPGQGQIYGYTF
>NA|15|TRBJ1-1|few|TRBV18
CASSPQTGMNTEAFF
>NA|14|TRBJ2-7|once|TRBV18
CASSPPFSSYEQYF
>NA|16|TRBJ1-1|once|TRBV10-3
CAISERRDLMNTEAFF
>NA|15|TRBJ2-3|NA|TRBV10-1
CASSDGGLKADTQYF
>NA|12|TRBJ2-2|NA|TRBV19
CASREGHRELFF
>NA|13|TRBJ2-4|NA|TRBV29-1
CSAEVVAKNIQYF
>NA|14|TRBJ2-2|NA|TRBV4-3
CASSQDWDTGELFF
>TRBD2|17|TRBJ2-1|once|TRBV4-1
CASSQDPGTSGRFHQFF
>NA|18|TRBJ2-5|NA|TRBV28
CASQGRLKVGGAQETQYF
>NA|13|TRBJ2-7|NA|TRBV28
CASTQDRPYEQYF
>NA|17|TRBJ1-3|once|TRBV25-1
CASSESGGLLSGNTIYF